The 30 T cell receptor beta chains below all came from one sample that was sequenced in a study of T cell changes during pregnancy in multiple sclerosis. Some clones are missing from TCRdb's copy, which holds only in-frame ones; the method was immunoSEQ multiplex PCR. The sample carries about 100,000 clones, around 92% recorded once. The source was peripheral blood, collected before pregnancy. The receptor set was obtained from a female donor with multiple sclerosis, enrolled in a pregnancy study.

This sequence joins TRBV29-1 and TRBJ2-3, with TRBD2 matching 7 bases. This CDR3 comprises 15 residues. Trimming at V came to 4 bases and at J to 0 bases, leaving 7 bases not matched to a gene. Germline-derived CDR1 and CDR2 are SQVTM and ANQGSEA. In DNA, the CDR3 is TGCAGCGTTGCCCCTCTAGCGGCTAGCACAGATACGCAGTATTTT. Encoded protein: CSVAPLAASTDTQYF.

The rearrangement uses TRBV27 and TRBJ2-5; TRBD2 matches 13 bases. Germline trimming cut 5 bases from V and 4 bases from J; bases unmatched to any gene: 4. This CDR3 region has 15 residues. CDR1 and CDR2 from the germline V gene are MNHEY and SMNVEV (reference sequence). The CDR3 DNA reads as TGTGCCAGCAGTGGACTAGCGGGAGCGGGAGAGACCCAGTACTTC. Translating gives CASSGLAGAGETQYF.

In its sample, this clone was seen once. The chain couples TRBV27 to TRBJ1-2, with D perhaps TRBD1 (6 bases). The CDR3 spans 13 residues. In germline, CDR1 is MNHEY, CDR2 SMNVEV (reference sequence). Trimming stripped 5 bases from V and 4 bases from J, with 11 bases between. The CDR3 loop is CASSPQGIYGYTF. CDR3 nucleotides: TGTGCCAGCAGTCCTCAGGGGATCTATGGCTACACCTTC.

This sequence joins TRBV9 and TRBJ2-3; D is unresolved. V lost 3 bases to trimming and J lost 4 bases, with 6 bases between them. CDR3 size: 12 residues. Looked up from germline, CDR1 is SGDLS and CDR2 is YYNGEE. The CDR3 coding sequence is TGTGCCAGCAGCGAAGAGGCAGATACGCAGTATTTT. Residues: CASSEEADTQYF.

This chain uses TRBV7-2 with TRBJ2-1, with 8 bases identical to TRBD2. The V and J ends lost 7 bases and 2 bases, in that order; junction bases with no gene match: 7. Germline values: CDR1 SGHTA, CDR2 FQGNSA. The CDR3 sequence is 15 residues long. CDR3 sequence (DNA): TGTGCCAGCATGATGGGAGCGGGGGCCTACAATGAGCAGTTCTTC. It codes for CASMMGAGAYNEQFF.

This clone was observed a single time. The chain employs TRBV7-9 and TRBJ2-1; TRBD2 matches 7 bases. The CDR3 length is 15 residues. Germline lookup yields CDR1 SEHNR and CDR2 FQNEAQ (reference sequence). J gave up 0 bases and V 4 bases, and 3 bases lay outside the gene matches. CDR3 DNA: TGTGCCAGCAGCTCGCGGGAGAGCTCCTACAATGAGCAGTTCTTC. It yields the protein CASSSRESSYNEQFF.

This sequence joins TRBV11-2 and TRBJ1-3; 8 positions agree with TRBD1. Looked up from germline, CDR1 is SGHAT and CDR2 is FQNNGV. The CDR3 runs to 14 residues. Losses at the gene ends were 3 bases for V and 6 bases for J; bases not matched to a gene: 4. CDR3: CASSLGTGLNTIYF. The CDR3 coding sequence is TGTGCCAGCAGCTTGGGGACAGGACTAAACACCATATATTTT.

This chain's CDR3 is CAISESWGTGTGRYYEQYF. CDR3 nucleotides: TGTGCCATCAGTGAGTCGTGGGGTACCGGGACAGGGAGATACTACGAGCAGTACTTC. This chain links TRBV10-3 with TRBJ2-7; TRBD1 matches at 9 bases. The CDR3 is made up of 19 amino acids. Germline CDR1 ENHRY, CDR2 SYGVKD. Trimming removed 0 bases from V and 3 bases from J; junction bases left unmatched: 15.

This chain uses TRBV28 with TRBJ2-1, with 7 bases identical to TRBD2. The junction had 17 bases not matched to a gene; V was cut back by 7 bases and J by 5 bases. Per germline, CDR1 MDHEN and CDR2 SYDVKM. The CDR3 length is 17 residues. The CDR3 is CASTPSPAGKVNNEQFF. The CDR3 DNA sequence: TGTGCCAGCACACCGTCTCCAGCGGGGAAGGTGAACAATGAGCAGTTCTTC. Together with reference TRBV28 and TRBJ2-1, the CDR3 gives the full variable domain: DVKVTQSSRYLVKRTGEKVFLECVQDMDHENMFWYRQDPGLGLRLIYFSYDVKMKEKGDIPEGYSVSREKKERFSLILESASTNQTSMYLCASTPSPAGKVNNEQFFGPGTRLTVL.

The rearrangement joins TRBV5-1 to TRBJ2-2, with 9 bases matching TRBD1. CDR3 length: 14 residues. J was trimmed by 6 bases and V by 0 bases; bases with no gene match: 0. Germline-derived CDR1 and CDR2 are SGHRS and YFSETQ. CDR3 residues: CASSLGQGAGELFF. In DNA, the CDR3 is TGCGCCAGCAGCTTGGGACAGGGGGCCGGGGAGCTGTTTTTT.

As concerns this clone: A junction boundary mismatches the germline segment, possibly from a read error. J is TRBJ2-7 and V is TRBV27; the match to TRBD1 covers 7 bases. Germline CDR1 MNHEY, CDR2 SMNVEV (reference sequence). The CDR3 extends over 13 amino acids. The CDR3 loop reads CASSPREGQLNSF. CDR3 in DNA: TGTGCCAGCAGCCCCCGTGAGGGACAGTTAAACTCCTTC.

The chain employs TRBV6-5 and TRBJ1-2, with D possibly TRBD1 on 6 matching bases. V was trimmed by 5 bases and J by 9 bases, leaving 16 bases between them. The CDR3 totals 13 residues. Germline CDR1 MNHEY, CDR2 SVGAGI. CDR3 protein: CASSPGSQGSYTF. CDR3 nucleotides: TGTGCCAGCAGTCCTGGAAGTCAGGGGAGCTACACCTTC.

V gene TRBV11-2 combines with J gene TRBJ2-1; the match to TRBD2 covers 12 bases. The germline V gene has CDR1 SGHAT and CDR2 FQNNGV. The CDR3 extends over 16 amino acids. Losses at the gene ends were 4 bases for V and 6 bases for J; bases not matched to a gene: 7. The CDR3 DNA reads TGTGCCAGCAGCTCCTGGACTAGCGGGATTGGCAATGAGCAGTTCTTC. It yields the protein CASSSWTSGIGNEQFF.

The J gene is TRBJ2-1, the V gene TRBV27; 9 bases line up with TRBD1. CDR1 MNHEY and CDR2 SMNVEV come from the germline V gene (reference sequence). With 5 bases clipped from V and 2 bases from J, the junction kept 4 bases outside the gene matches. The length of the CDR3 is 15 residues. CDR3 residues: CASSRGDRAYNEQFF. The DNA for the CDR3 is TGTGCCAGCAGTCGTGGGGACAGGGCCTACAATGAGCAGTTCTTC.

This chain links TRBV10-3 with TRBJ2-3; the D gene is possibly TRBD2 (5 bases). V gave up 4 bases and J gave up 1 base, with 9 bases separating them. Germline lookup yields CDR1 ENHRY and CDR2 SYGVKD. The CDR3 runs 14 residues. CDR3 sequence reads: CAISGKGGTDTQYF. The CDR3 DNA is TGTGCCATCAGTGGTAAGGGAGGCACAGATACGCAGTATTTT.

This chain joins TRBV19 and TRBJ2-7; no firm D call. Trimming cost V 6 bases and J 3 bases, with 6 bases left between them. This CDR3 comprises 11 residues. Germline V gene lookup returns CDR1 LNHDA and CDR2 SQIVND (reference sequence). This chain's CDR3 is CASSNSYEQYF. Here the CDR3 DNA reads TGTGCCAGTAGCAACAGCTACGAGCAGTACTTC.

The chain carries TRBV5-6 and TRBJ1-4, with D hard to call. Germline CDR1 SGHDT, CDR2 YYEEEE. V lost 5 bases, J lost 8 bases, and 19 bases lay in between. The CDR3 is made up of 15 amino acids. CDR3 bases: TGTGCCAGCAGTTATTCGACGGCGGCCAAAGAAAAACTGTTTTTT. Protein: CASSYSTAAKEKLFF.

CDR3 DNA: TGTGCCAGCAGTCCCGGGGCGGGGCACCAGTTCTTC. This gives the protein CASSPGAGHQFF. The chain has TRBV6-5 and TRBJ2-1, with TRBD2 as a possible D gene (6 bases). CDR1 is MNHEY, CDR2 SVGAGI, per germline. This CDR3 spans 12 amino acids. The V and J ends lost 5 bases and 13 bases respectively, with 15 bases between them.

V usage is TRBV27 and J usage is TRBJ2-7, with 9 positions matching TRBD1. CDR3 length equals 14 residues. Germline V gene lookup returns CDR1 MNHEY and CDR2 SMNVEV (reference sequence). The V and J ends lost 4 bases and 3 bases, in that order; junction bases with no gene match: 4. The CDR3 sequence is CASSSGTGRYEQYF. The CDR3 DNA reads TGTGCCAGCAGTTCTGGGACAGGGCGCTACGAGCAGTACTTC.

The chain joins TRBV19 to TRBJ1-4, with 7 bases identical to TRBD1. Germline V gives CDR1 LNHDA, CDR2 SQIVND (reference sequence). V lost 10 bases and J lost 5; bases outside the gene matches: 10. This CDR3 spans 14 amino acids. In DNA form, the CDR3 reads TGTGCCACTCACTTGGACAGGCTAAATGAAAAACTGTTTTTT. It is translated as CATHLDRLNEKLFF.

This chain joins TRBV27 and TRBJ2-1; TRBD1 is a possible D gene (6 bases). CDR1 and CDR2 from the germline V gene are MNHEY and SMNVEV (reference sequence). CDR3 length: 17 amino acids. V dropped 2 bases and J dropped 2 bases, with 16 bases sitting between them. CDR3 sequence (DNA): TGTGCCAGCAGTTTAAAACGGGGCAGGGGCCCCTACAATGAGCAGTTCTTC. The encoded protein is CASSLKRGRGPYNEQFF.

The CDR3 DNA sequence: TGCAGCGCCGGTGGGGGGGGTGGCACCGGGGAGCTGTTTTTT. It encodes CSAGGGGGTGELFF. The chain uses TRBV29-1 and TRBJ2-2; 7 bases fit TRBD2. The CDR3 has 14 residues. V lost 7 bases to trimming and J lost 4 bases; unmatched junction nucleotides: 9. CDR1 SQVTM and CDR2 ANQGSEA come from the germline V gene.

The rearrangement links TRBV29-1 to TRBJ2-5, with D hard to call. The germline gives CDR1 SQVTM, CDR2 ANQGSEA. With 0 bases removed from V and 1 base from J, the gap between germline ends came to 9 bases. This CDR3 has 14 residues. CDR3 in amino acids: CSVEDRVGQETQYF. The DNA for the CDR3 is TGCAGCGTTGAAGATCGGGTGGGCCAAGAGACCCAGTACTTC.

This clone was observed once. This chain links TRBV19 with TRBJ2-5; D might be TRBD2 (6 bases). CDR3 size: 16 residues. V was pared by 3 bases and J by 2 bases, with 16 bases between. CDR1 is LNHDA and CDR2 is SQIVND in the germline V gene (reference sequence). CDR3 in amino acids: CASSISGDLRQETQYF. CDR3 nucleotide sequence: TGTGCCAGTAGTATTTCGGGGGACCTTCGGCAAGAGACCCAGTACTTC.

The chain has TRBV5-6 and TRBJ2-7, with 11 positions matching TRBD2. CDR3 length: 15 amino acids. Germline trimming cut 4 bases from V and 2 bases from J; bases unmatched to any gene: 5. Germline values: CDR1 SGHDT, CDR2 YYEEEE. DNA for the CDR3: TGTGCCAGCAGCCCGGGACTAGCGGCGACCTACGAGCAGTACTTC. Encoded protein: CASSPGLAATYEQYF.

The chain links TRBV2 to TRBJ1-1; no clear D gene. The CDR3 has 12 amino acids. Per germline, CDR1 SNHLY and CDR2 FYNNEI. Deletions cut 8 bases from V and 0 bases from J, with 7 bases between. The CDR3 nucleotides are TGTGCCAGCCTTAATCTGAACACTGAAGCTTTCTTT. This codes for CASLNLNTEAFF.

The rearrangement uses TRBV6-1 and TRBJ2-1; 10 bases fit TRBD2. CDR3 length: 14 residues. V trimming: 4 bases; J trimming: 6 bases; junction bases outside the gene matches: 3. Germline V gene sequence: CDR1 MNHNS, CDR2 SASEGT. The CDR3 sequence: CASSVSGRANEQFF. The CDR3 DNA sequence: TGTGCCAGCAGTGTGAGCGGGAGGGCCAATGAGCAGTTCTTC.

This chain joins TRBV9 and TRBJ2-1; 8 bases are a match to TRBD2. The CDR3 is 16 residues long. The junction had 9 bases not matched to a gene; V was cut back by 0 bases and J by 7 bases. Per germline, CDR1 SGDLS and CDR2 YYNGEE. The CDR3 DNA reads as TGTGCCAGCAGCGTAGACGCTCGCGGGAGGTGGAATGAGCAGTTCTTC. Amino acid sequence: CASSVDARGRWNEQFF.

This clone was counted once. The V call is TRBV5-1, the J call TRBJ2-7; 11 nucleotides line up with TRBD1. This CDR3 contains 15 residues. The junction had 6 bases not matched to a gene; V was cut back by 4 bases and J by 3 bases. Germline V lookup: CDR1 SGHRS, CDR2 YFSETQ. The CDR3 protein is CASSTGTGGYYEQYF. The CDR3 DNA reads as TGCGCCAGCAGCACCGGGACAGGGGGTTACTACGAGCAGTACTTC.

Here the CDR3 reads CASSSTSGLGNEQFF. CDR3 sequence (DNA): TGTGCCAGCTCTTCGACTAGCGGACTTGGGAATGAGCAGTTCTTC. The gene calls are TRBV18 and TRBJ2-1; TRBD2 matches 9 bases. Unmatched junction bases numbered 10, after V lost 6 bases and J lost 7 bases. This CDR3 has 15 amino acids. Germline CDR1 and CDR2: KGHSH and LQKENI.